These 8 T cell receptor beta chains were sequenced from one sample in a study of CD8 T cells in ankylosing spondylitis (dated by TCRdb to about 2017). Broader findings and caveats from the paper: A TCR beta motif of about eight highly homologous amino acid variants appeared characteristic of blood from ankylosing spondylitis patients.

Libraries were prepared through 5' RACE. Sequencing took place on an Illumina HiSeq 2500. The public reads were run again by TCRdb, first through fastp at Q25 and then through MiXCR, and only productive beta chains were kept. CDR3 protein duplicates are merged, each entry listing the most common genes and DNA. The sample table lists some 700,000 distinct CDR3 sequences, around 17% of them with a count of one. Under 20% of the sample is held by the ten biggest clonotypes. Their recognized antigens are unknown. Specimen: blood, either unsorted or a sorted T cell fraction (not recorded which). The receptors were gathered from a male donor with ankylosing spondylitis.

The chain couples TRBV9 to TRBJ1-1, with a weak D call TRBD1 (6 bases). Trimming removed 5 bases at V and 1 base at J, with 21 bases between. This CDR3 spans 17 amino acids. CDR1 and CDR2 (germline): SGDLS, YYNGEE. DNA of the CDR3: TGTGCCAGCAGTCAGGCACAGGGTGGAGGGACGAACACTGAAGCTTTCTTT. This sequence encodes CASSQAQGGGTNTEAFF.

In DNA, the CDR3 is TGTGCCAGCAGCCCCGGGCGGGGGACCCATGAGCAGTTCTTC. Translation: CASSPGRGTHEQFF. The V call is TRBV11-2, the J call TRBJ2-1; 7 nucleotides align to TRBD2. J gave up 8 bases and V 5 bases, and 9 bases lay outside the gene matches. Per germline, CDR1 SGHAT and CDR2 FQNNGV. CDR3 length: 14 residues.

This clonotype has more than one count but fewer than ten. The chain is built from TRBV12-3 or TRBV12-4 and TRBJ2-7; D call uncertain. The V end was cut by 5 bases, the J end by 0 bases, with 11 bases between. The CDR3 runs 14 residues. In DNA, the CDR3 is TGTGCCAGCAGTGTCTCCTGGGCCTCCTACGAGCAGTACTTC. Translated: CASSVSWASYEQYF.

V and J are TRBV5-5 and TRBJ2-7; 11 bases align to TRBD2. Trimming took 1 base from V and 3 from J; bases not matched to a gene: 6. The CDR3 covers 16 residues. Germline lookup yields CDR1 SGHKS and CDR2 YYEKEE (reference sequence). The CDR3 region is CASSLRLAGGGYEQYF. The CDR3 bases are TGTGCCAGCAGCTTGCGGCTAGCGGGAGGTGGCTACGAGCAGTACTTC.

The rearrangement uses TRBV6-1 and TRBJ1-5; 9 bases map to TRBD1. Germline CDR1 is MNHNS and CDR2 is SASEGT. The CDR3 consists of 16 residues. V shed 6 bases and J 3 bases; nucleotides not matched to a gene: 9. CDR3 amino acids: CASSRTGTGFNQPQHF. The CDR3 nucleotides are TGTGCCAGCAGCCGCACCGGGACAGGGTTCAATCAGCCCCAGCATTTT.

V is TRBV28 and J is TRBJ2-5, with D perhaps TRBD2 (5 bases). The V end was cut by 2 bases, the J end by 1 base, with 23 bases between. The CDR3 is 19 residues long. Germline V gives CDR1 MDHEN, CDR2 SYDVKM. The CDR3 DNA reads TGTGCCAGCAGTTTAGGCGCAGGAGGCATCCTAAACCTCCAAGAGACCCAGTACTTC. This encodes CASSLGAGGILNLQETQYF.

This clonotype was recorded once. This chain uses TRBV18 with TRBJ2-1; 7 positions match TRBD2. Germline V lookup: CDR1 KGHSH, CDR2 LQKENI. The V gene end was trimmed by 0 bases and the J gene end by 7 bases; junction bases not matched to a gene: 6. CDR3 size: 15 residues. CDR3 DNA sequence: TGTGCCAGCTCACCACCGGGAGGGGCTGTGAATGAGCAGTTCTTC. It specifies CASSPPGGAVNEQFF.

The rearrangement links TRBV11-2 to TRBJ2-1; the D gene is possibly TRBD1 (5 bases). Germline values: CDR1 SGHAT, CDR2 FQNNGV. Trimming removed 2 bases from V and 6 bases from J, with 11 bases in between. This CDR3 spans 14 amino acids. The CDR3 sequence is CASSLRQLLNEQFF. CDR3 nucleotide sequence: TGTGCCAGCAGCTTAAGACAGCTTCTCAATGAGCAGTTCTTC.